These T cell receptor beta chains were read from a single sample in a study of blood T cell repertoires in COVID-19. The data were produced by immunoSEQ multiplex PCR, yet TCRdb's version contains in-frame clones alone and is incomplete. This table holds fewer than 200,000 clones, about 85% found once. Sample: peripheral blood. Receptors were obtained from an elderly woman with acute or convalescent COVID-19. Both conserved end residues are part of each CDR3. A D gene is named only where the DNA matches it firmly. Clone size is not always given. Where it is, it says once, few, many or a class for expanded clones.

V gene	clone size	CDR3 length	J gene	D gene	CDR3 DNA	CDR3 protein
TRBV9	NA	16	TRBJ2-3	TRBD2	TGTGCCAGCAGCGTTAGCGGGAGCCTGCTCACAGATACGCAGTATTTT	CASSVSGSLLTDTQYF
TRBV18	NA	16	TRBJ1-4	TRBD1	TGTGCCAGCTCACCAAGGTCGACAGGGCCTAATGAAAAACTGTTTTTT	CASSPRSTGPNEKLFF
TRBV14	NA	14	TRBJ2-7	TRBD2	TGTGCCAGCAGCCAACCCTCGGGAGGGCACGAGCAGTACTTC	CASSQPSGGHEQYF
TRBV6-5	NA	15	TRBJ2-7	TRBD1	TGTGCCAGCAGAGGGGACAGGGGGAATACCTACGAGCAGTACTTC	CASRGDRGNTYEQYF
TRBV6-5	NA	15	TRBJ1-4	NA	TGTGCCAGCAGTTACGTGACAGGAACTAATGAAAAACTGTTTTTT	CASSYVTGTNEKLFF
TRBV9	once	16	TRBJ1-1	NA	TGTGCCAGCAGCGTAGTTTTGGGGGGGTTCAACACTGAAGCTTTCTTT	CASSVVLGGFNTEAFF
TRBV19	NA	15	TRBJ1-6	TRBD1	TGTGCCAGTAGTTCGGGGACAGGGGGCAGGTCACCCCTCCACTTT	CASSSGTGGRSPLHF
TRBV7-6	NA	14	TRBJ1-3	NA	TGTGCCAGCAGCCATAGAACCTCTGGAAACACCATATATTTT	CASSHRTSGNTIYF
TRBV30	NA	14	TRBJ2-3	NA	TGTGCCTGGAGTGGAATAGCGGTGACAGATACGCAGTATTTT	CAWSGIAVTDTQYF
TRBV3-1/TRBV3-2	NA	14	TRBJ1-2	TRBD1	TGTGCCAGCAGCCAAGCGGGCAGGGGGTACGGCTACACCTTC	CASSQAGRGYGYTF
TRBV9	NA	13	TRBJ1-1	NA	TGTGCCAGCAGCGTAACTAGGGAGACTGAAGCTTTCTTT	CASSVTRETEAFF
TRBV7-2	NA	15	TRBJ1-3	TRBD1	TGTGCCAGCAGCGAGACAGGGCTGTCTGGAAACACCATATATTTT	CASSETGLSGNTIYF
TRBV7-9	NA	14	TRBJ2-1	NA	TGTGCCAGCAGCTTAGGGCAGGGTTTGAATGAGCAGTTCTTC	CASSLGQGLNEQFF
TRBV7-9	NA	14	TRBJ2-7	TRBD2	TGTGCCAGCAGCACCTCTAGCGGGCCCTACGAGCAGTACTTC	CASSTSSGPYEQYF
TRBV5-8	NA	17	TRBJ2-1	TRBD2	TGTGCCAGCAGACATTATCCAGCGGGAGACTCCTACAATGAGCAGTTCTTC	CASRHYPAGDSYNEQFF
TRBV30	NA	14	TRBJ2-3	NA	TGTGCCTGGAGTGTTGGTGGGAGTGTAGATACGCAGTATTTT	CAWSVGGSVDTQYF
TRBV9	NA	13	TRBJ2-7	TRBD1	TGTGCCAGCAGCGAACGGACAGGGGGCGAGCAGTACTTC	CASSERTGGEQYF
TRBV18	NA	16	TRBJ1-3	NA	TGTGCCAGCTCAACGGAGGTAACTAGCTCTGGAAACACCATATATTTT	CASSTEVTSSGNTIYF
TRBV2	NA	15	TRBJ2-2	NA	TGTGTCGCGACGGTTTCTACTACATACACCGGGGAGCTGTTTTTT	CVATVSTTYTGELFF
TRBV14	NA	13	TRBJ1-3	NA	TGTGCCAGCAGCCAAGGTTCAGGAAACACCATATATTTT	CASSQGSGNTIYF
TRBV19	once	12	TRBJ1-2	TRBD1	TGTGCCACCCATGCAGGGGGTAGCGGCTACACCTTC	CATHAGGSGYTF
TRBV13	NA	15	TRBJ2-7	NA	TGTGCCAGCAGCTGGGCTACAGGCCGCTCCTACGAGCAGTACTTC	CASSWATGRSYEQYF
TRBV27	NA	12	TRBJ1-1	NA	TGTGCCAGCAGCATGGGGACTACTGAAGCTTTCTTT	CASSMGTTEAFF
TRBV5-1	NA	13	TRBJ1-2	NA	TGCGCCAGCAGCTTGACACAGGACGTTGGCTACACCTTC	CASSLTQDVGYTF
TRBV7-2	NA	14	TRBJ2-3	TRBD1	TGTGCCAGCAGCTCGGACAGGGGCCCAGATACGCAGTATTTT	CASSSDRGPDTQYF
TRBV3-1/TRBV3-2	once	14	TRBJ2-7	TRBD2	TGTGCCAGCAGCCAAGAACTAGCGGGCTATAAGCAGTACTTC	CASSQELAGYKQYF
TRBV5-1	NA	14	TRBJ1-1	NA	TGCGCCAGCAGCTTGTCCCCAGTGAACACTGAAGCTTTCTTT	CASSLSPVNTEAFF
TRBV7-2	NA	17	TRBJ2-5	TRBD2	TGTGCCAGCAGTCGACTAGCGGGAGGGTCCCTCCGAGAGACCCAGTACTTC	CASSRLAGGSLRETQYF
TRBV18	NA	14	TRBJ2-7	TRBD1	TGTGCCAGCTCGCCAGAGACAGGGGGCTGGGAGCAGTACTTC	CASSPETGGWEQYF
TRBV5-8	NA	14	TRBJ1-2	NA	TGTGCCAGCAGTCGGGAGCCCGGTAACTATGGCTACACCTTC	CASSREPGNYGYTF
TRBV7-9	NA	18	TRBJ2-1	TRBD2	TGTGCCAGCAGCCCGACTAGCGGAGACCTCGCAGCTGACAATGAGCAGTTCTTC	CASSPTSGDLAADNEQFF
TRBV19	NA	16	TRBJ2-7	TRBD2	TGTGCCAGTAGTAGGAGGACTAGCGGGGGACCCTACGAGCAGTACTTC	CASSRRTSGGPYEQYF
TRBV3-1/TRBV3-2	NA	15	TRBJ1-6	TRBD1	TGTGCCAGCAGCGGACCGACAGGGAATAATTCACCCCTCCACTTT	CASSGPTGNNSPLHF
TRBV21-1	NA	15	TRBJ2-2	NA	TGTGCCAGCACTAAGTGCCGGGCGAACACCGGGGAGCTGTTTTTT	CASTKCRANTGELFF
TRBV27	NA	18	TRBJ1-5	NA	TGTGCCAGATACCTTGGGCCTCTCAAGGGGAAAAGTAATCAGCCCCAGCATTTT	CARYLGPLKGKSNQPQHF
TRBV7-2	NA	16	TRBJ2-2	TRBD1	TGTGCCAGCAGCTTAAGGACAGGGGTTGGCACCGGGGAGCTGTTTTTT	CASSLRTGVGTGELFF
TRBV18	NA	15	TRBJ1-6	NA	TGTGCCAGCTCGCCCGCGGGGGTAAGGAATTCACCCCTCCACTTT	CASSPAGVRNSPLHF
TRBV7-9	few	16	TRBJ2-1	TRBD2	TGTGCCAGCAGCCCTGGAGCGGGAGAATCCTACAATGAGCAGTTCTTC	CASSPGAGESYNEQFF
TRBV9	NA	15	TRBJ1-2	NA	TGTGCCAGCAGCGGCGGACAAGGCCCACCCTATGGCTACACCTTC	CASSGGQGPPYGYTF
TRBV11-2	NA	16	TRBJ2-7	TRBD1	TGTGCCAGCAGCTTAGTCAGGGGGCGCGGCCCCTACGAGCAGTACTTC	CASSLVRGRGPYEQYF
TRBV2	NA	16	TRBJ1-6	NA	TGTGCCAGCAGCCAAGGGGTAGGGGACTATAATTCACCCCTCCACTTT	CASSQGVGDYNSPLHF
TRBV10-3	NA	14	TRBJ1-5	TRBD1	TGTGCCATCTGGACCGGGACAGGGAATCAGCCCCAGCATTTT	CAIWTGTGNQPQHF
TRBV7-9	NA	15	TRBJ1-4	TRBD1	TGTGCCAGCAGCTTAGTTCAGGGGGAGAATGAAAAACTGTTTTTT	CASSLVQGENEKLFF
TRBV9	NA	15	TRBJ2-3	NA	TGTGCCAGCAGCGCGCGGACAGAGGGGGTGGATACGCAGTATTTT	CASSARTEGVDTQYF
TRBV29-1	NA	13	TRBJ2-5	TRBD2	TGCAGCGTAAGAACGGGGGGCCAAGAGACCCAGTACTTC	CSVRTGGQETQYF
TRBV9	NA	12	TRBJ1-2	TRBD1	TGTGCCAGCAGCAGACAGGGGTCAGGCTACACCTTC	CASSRQGSGYTF
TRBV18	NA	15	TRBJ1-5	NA	TGTGCCAGCTCACCACCAGCGGGGGGCGGGCAGCCCCAGCATTTT	CASSPPAGGGQPQHF